Sequencing of this T cell receptor (beta chain) was carried out in a study of Tregs in tolerant kidney transplant recipients. Study outcomes and limitations: The most relevant donor-specific Treg TCRbeta repertoire apparently came from expansion with activated donor B cells.

TCRdb's copy holds only in-frame clones and misses some; the assay was immunoSEQ multiplex PCR. The table shows 45,000 or so clones, with roughly 90% occurring only once. Concerning this clone: The antigen remains unidentified.

The ends lost 3 bases at V and 5 bases at J; junction bases unmatched: 4. The germline gives CDR1 SEHNR, CDR2 FQNEAQ (reference sequence). The CDR3 length is 15 residues. The nonmyeloablative bone marrow transplants came from related graft donors, with transient mixed chimerism. This sample comprised CD8+ T cells from blood (PBMCs), obtained 12 months after the transplant. The source of this sequence is a human patient who received a combined kidney and bone marrow transplant. The graft donor may have contributed some T cells. The genes are TRBV7-9 and TRBJ2-7; 13 bases fit TRBD2. This CDR3 reads CASSFRLAGGNEQYF. CDR3 coding DNA: TGTGCCAGCAGCTTTCGACTAGCGGGAGGTAACGAGCAGTACTTC. The full variable domain, rest sourced from reference TRBV7-9 and TRBJ2-7, is DTGVSQNPRHKITKRGQNVTFRCDPISEHNRLYWYRQTLGQGPEFLTYFQNEAQLEKSRLLSDRFSAERPKGSFSTLEIQRTEQGDSAMYLCASSFRLAGGNEQYFGPGTRLTVT.